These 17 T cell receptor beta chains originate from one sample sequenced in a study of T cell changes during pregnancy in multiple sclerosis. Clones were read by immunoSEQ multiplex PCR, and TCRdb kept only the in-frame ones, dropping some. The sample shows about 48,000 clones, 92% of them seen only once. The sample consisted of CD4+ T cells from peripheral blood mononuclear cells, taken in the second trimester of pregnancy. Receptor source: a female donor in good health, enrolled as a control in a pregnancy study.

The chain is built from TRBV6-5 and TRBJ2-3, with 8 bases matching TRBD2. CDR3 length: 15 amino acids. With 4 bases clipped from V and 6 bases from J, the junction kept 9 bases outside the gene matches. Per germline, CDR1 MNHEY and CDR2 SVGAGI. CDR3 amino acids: CASSSLAGGVDTQYF. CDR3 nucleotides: TGTGCCAGCAGTTCTTTGGCGGGAGGAGTGGATACGCAGTATTTT.

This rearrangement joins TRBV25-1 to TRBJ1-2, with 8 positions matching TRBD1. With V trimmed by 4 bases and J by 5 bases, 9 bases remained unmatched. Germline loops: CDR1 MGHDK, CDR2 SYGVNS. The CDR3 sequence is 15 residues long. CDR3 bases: TGTGCCAGCAGTGGCCCCGGGACAGGCGTATATGGCTACACCTTC. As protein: CASSGPGTGVYGYTF.

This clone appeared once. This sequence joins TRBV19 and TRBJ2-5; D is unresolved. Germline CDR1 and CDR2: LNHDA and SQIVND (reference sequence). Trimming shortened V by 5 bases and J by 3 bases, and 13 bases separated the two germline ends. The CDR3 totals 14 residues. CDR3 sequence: CASSPRLQKETQYF. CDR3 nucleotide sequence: TGTGCCAGTAGTCCACGGTTGCAAAAAGAGACCCAGTACTTC.

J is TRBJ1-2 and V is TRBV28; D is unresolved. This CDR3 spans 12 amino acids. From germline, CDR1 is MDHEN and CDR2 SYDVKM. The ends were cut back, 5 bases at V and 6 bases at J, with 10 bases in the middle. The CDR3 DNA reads TGTGCCAGCAGTCCCGGTCGGGATGGCTACACCTTC. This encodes CASSPGRDGYTF.

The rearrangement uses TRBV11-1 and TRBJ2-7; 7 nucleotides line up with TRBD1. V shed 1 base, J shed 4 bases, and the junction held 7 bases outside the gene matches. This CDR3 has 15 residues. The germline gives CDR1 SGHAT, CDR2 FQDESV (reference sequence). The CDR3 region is CASSLVARGMYEQYF. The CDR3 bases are TGTGCCAGCAGCTTAGTCGCCAGGGGGATGTACGAGCAGTACTTC.

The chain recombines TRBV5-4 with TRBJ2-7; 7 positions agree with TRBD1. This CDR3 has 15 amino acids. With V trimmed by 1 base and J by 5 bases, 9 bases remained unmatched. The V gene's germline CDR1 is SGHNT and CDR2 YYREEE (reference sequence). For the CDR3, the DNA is TGTGCCAGCAGCTTGAAACAGGGGAGAGGAAACGAGCAGTACTTC. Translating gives CASSLKQGRGNEQYF.

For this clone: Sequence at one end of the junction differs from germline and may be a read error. Written as DNA, the CDR3 is TGTGCCAGTACCAAAAAGAAGGAGCTCATACTACGCTTC. Encoded protein: CASTKKKELILRF. The rearrangement links TRBV19 to TRBJ1-2; D call uncertain. The CDR3 is made up of 13 amino acids. Germline loops: CDR1 LNHDA, CDR2 SQIVND (reference sequence).

The CDR3 region has the DNA TGTGCCAGCAGCCCGGGACAGGGGGAAGGTGAAGCTTTCTTT. This translates into CASSPGQGEGEAFF. The chain carries TRBV11-3 and TRBJ1-1; 11 nucleotides align to TRBD1. Germline loops: CDR1 SGHNT, CDR2 YENEEA. CDR3 length: 14 residues. V shed 5 bases, J shed 7 bases, and the junction held 6 bases outside the gene matches.

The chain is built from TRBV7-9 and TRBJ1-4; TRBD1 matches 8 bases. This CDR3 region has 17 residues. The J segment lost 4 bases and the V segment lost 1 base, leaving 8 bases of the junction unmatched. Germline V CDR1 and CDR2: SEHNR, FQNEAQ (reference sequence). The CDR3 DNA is TGTGCCAGCAGCTTAGTTGGCCGGACAGGGCTTAATGAAAAACTGTTTTTT. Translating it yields CASSLVGRTGLNEKLFF.

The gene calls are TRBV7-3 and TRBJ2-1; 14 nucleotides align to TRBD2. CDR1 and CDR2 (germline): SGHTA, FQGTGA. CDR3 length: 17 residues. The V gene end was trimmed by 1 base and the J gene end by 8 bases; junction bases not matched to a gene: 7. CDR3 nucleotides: TGTGCCAGCAGCTTAAATCTTAGGGGACTAGCGGGAGATGAGCAGTTCTTC. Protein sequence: CASSLNLRGLAGDEQFF.

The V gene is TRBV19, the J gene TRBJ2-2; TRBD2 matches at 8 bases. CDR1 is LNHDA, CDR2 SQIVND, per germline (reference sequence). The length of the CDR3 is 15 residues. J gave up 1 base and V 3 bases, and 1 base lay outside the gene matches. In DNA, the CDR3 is TGTGCCAGTAGTATGCTAGCGGGGAACACCGGGGAGCTGTTTTTT. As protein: CASSMLAGNTGELFF.

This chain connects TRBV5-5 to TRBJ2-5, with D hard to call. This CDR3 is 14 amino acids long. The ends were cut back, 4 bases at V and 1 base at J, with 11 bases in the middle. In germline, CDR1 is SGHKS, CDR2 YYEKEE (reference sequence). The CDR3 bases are TGTGCCAGCAGCCCATCGACTCGCCAAGAGACCCAGTACTTC. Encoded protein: CASSPSTRQETQYF.

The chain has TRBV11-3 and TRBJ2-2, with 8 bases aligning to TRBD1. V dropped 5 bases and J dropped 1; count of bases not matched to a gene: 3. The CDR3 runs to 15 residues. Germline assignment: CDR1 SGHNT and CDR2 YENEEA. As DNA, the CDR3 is TGTGCCAGCAGCCCTGGACAGGGGAACACCGGGGAGCTGTTTTTT. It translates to CASSPGQGNTGELFF.

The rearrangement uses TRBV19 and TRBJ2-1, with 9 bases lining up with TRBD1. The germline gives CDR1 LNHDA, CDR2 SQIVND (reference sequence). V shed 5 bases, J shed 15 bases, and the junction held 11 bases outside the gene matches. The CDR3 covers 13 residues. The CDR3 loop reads CASSLSSGTGRFF. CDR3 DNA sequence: TGTGCCAGTAGTCTATCATCCGGGACAGGGCGGTTCTTC.

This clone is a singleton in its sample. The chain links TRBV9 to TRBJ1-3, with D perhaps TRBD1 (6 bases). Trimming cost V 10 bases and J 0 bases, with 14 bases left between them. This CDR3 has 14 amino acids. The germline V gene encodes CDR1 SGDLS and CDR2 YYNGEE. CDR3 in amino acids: CASAGGLSGNTIYF. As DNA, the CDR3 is TGTGCCTCGGCGGGGGGGCTCTCTGGAAACACCATATATTTT. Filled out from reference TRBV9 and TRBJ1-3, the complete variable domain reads DSGVTQTPKHLITATGQRVTLRCSPRSGDLSVYWYQQSLDQGLQFLIQYYNGEERAKGNILERFSAQQFPDLHSELNLSSLELGDSALYFCASAGGLSGNTIYFGEGSWLTVV.

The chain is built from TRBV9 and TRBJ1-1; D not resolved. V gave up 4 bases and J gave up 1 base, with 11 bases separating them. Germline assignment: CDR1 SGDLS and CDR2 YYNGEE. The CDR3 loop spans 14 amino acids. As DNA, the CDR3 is TGTGCCAGCAGCCCGCTAACTAGGAACACTGAAGCTTTCTTT. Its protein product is CASSPLTRNTEAFF.

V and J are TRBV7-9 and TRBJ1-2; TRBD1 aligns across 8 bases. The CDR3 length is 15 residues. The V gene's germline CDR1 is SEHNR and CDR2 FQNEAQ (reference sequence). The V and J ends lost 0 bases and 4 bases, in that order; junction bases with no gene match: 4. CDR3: CASSLAEGQAYGYTF. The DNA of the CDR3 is TGTGCCAGCAGCTTAGCGGAGGGACAGGCCTATGGCTACACCTTC. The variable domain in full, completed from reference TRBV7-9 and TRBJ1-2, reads DTGVSQNPRHKITKRGQNVTFRCDPISEHNRLYWYRQTLGQGPEFLTYFQNEAQLEKSRLLSDRFSAERPKGSFSTLEIQRTEQGDSAMYLCASSLAEGQAYGYTFGSGTRLTVV.